This TCR beta chain was profiled in a study of cytomegalovirus exposure and HLA in healthy donors. The overall study: An analysis done earlier identified 100 million to 140 million unique TCR beta sequences from 200 million or so T cells. Findings and caveats of the study: In an earlier analysis, in approximately 630 donors, most V segments appeared productive either ~90% or ~30% of the time. Analysis performed later showed TCR beta chains linked to HLA being more clonally expanded than equally common others.

Germline assignment: CDR1 SGHAT and CDR2 FQNNGV. The CDR3 has 15 amino acids. V dropped 1 base and J dropped 7 bases, with 11 bases sitting between them. This clone has just a few counts. The antigen remains undetermined. Though nominally healthy at sampling, donors likely had unrecorded immune exposures. In the PCR, 60 Vbeta and 13 Jbeta primers were used. The protocol was immunoSEQ multiplex PCR, while the TCRdb copy is restricted to in-frame clones and leaves out a portion. The data show about 79,000 clones, roughly two thirds seen once. This TCR derives from a woman between 45 and 65 years old in good health and CMV-seropositive. The sequencing sample was made of PBMCs. V and J are TRBV11-2 and TRBJ1-6; D may be TRBD1 (5 bases). CDR3 in amino acids: CASSLVPGLNSPLHF. CDR3 DNA sequence: TGTGCCAGCAGCTTAGTTCCAGGGTTGAATTCACCCCTCCACTTT.